This T cell receptor (beta chain) was found in a study of cytomegalovirus exposure and HLA in healthy donors. Whole-study findings and limits: In a later analysis, the majority of CMV-associated beta chains seemingly showed HLA restriction.

V lost 2 bases and J lost 4; bases outside the gene matches: 4. Germline loops: CDR1 SGHDT, CDR2 YYEEEE. The CDR3 is 15 amino acids. As for this clone: Its antigen is currently unknown.

Primers included in the PCR were 60 Vbeta and 13 Jbeta primers. Assay: immunoSEQ multiplex PCR; the TCRdb copy retains only in-frame clones and omits some. The profile shows about 94,000 clones, about 75% of them singletons. The sequence came from a man aged 35-49 years in good health and CMV-seropositive. The specimen was PBMCs. The chain combines TRBV5-6 with TRBJ1-2; 11 nucleotides agree with TRBD1. In DNA, the CDR3 is TGTGCCAGCAGCTTAGGACAGGGGGCAATCTATGGCTACACCTTC. This gives the protein CASSLGQGAIYGYTF. Full variable domain (outside the CDR3, taken from reference TRBV5-6 and TRBJ1-2): DAGVTQSPTHLIKTRGQQVTLRCSPKSGHDTVSWYQQALGQGPQFIFQYYEEEERQRGNFPDRFSGHQFPNYSSELNVNALLLGDSALYLCASSLGQGAIYGYTFGSGTRLTVV.